This TCR beta chain was retrieved from a study of T cells after yellow fever vaccination (dated by TCRdb to the late 2010s). The study in broad terms: The SMART-Seq v4 Ultra Low Input RNA kit was used to prepare libraries from fractions with low cell numbers. To track T-cell clones before and after primary and booster YFV17D yellow fever vaccination, bulk TCR alpha and beta repertoires were sequenced longitudinally. Two healthy male donors made up the cohort, one aged 18 to 29 years and the other aged 30 to 40 years. Bulk PBMC replicates and cell subsets were isolated from blood drawn at multiple timepoints before and after both primary and secondary immunization. What the research found in general, with its limitations: A small fraction of clonotypes appeared in both the CD4 and CD8 compartments, likely as a result of convergent recombination. Because abundant contaminating clonotypes from the bulk population could be contained in FACS-sorted repertoires, computational filtering was required. Most clones expanded after primary vaccination were re-detected after the booster (almost 98% of CD4 and approximately 89% of CD8), suggesting broad memory maintenance. Compared with the primary T-cell response, the secondary T-cell response was weaker but faster, peaking on day 5 rather than day 15. Because only two donors were included in the study, the extent to which the findings can be generalized is limited.

This clonotype was seen many times. Its antigen remains undetermined. Base quality data are lacking; no much larger clone is found one base away. The CDR3, cysteine through phenylalanine, is 15 amino acids long. Here the CDR3 DNA is all that survives: 45 bases in frame from base 1. V loses 0 bases of germline sequence and J loses 1 base, and the interval between the two ends is 8 bases. CDR1 and CDR2, looked up from the germline V gene, are SGDLS and YYNGEE. TCR cDNA was made using 5'RACE template switching, a step that added a universal primer site and unique molecular identifiers. Priming of cDNA synthesis was performed from both the TCR alpha and TCR beta constant segments. Two PCR steps were used to amplify libraries, with sample barcodes and sequencing adapters being added in the second step. Sequencing of libraries was done on Illumina HiSeq 2500 (2x100 bp) or NovaSeq (2x150 bp). Per the source publication's procedure: Demultiplexing of reads and collapsing into UMI consensus sequences were performed with MIGEC, and V(D)J alignment was carried out with MiXCR. Vaccine-responding clonotypes were defined with edgeR using replicate PBMC samples, requiring FDR below 0.01 and a log2 fold change above 5 up to day 15. Bulk clonotypes were assigned CD4 or CD8 identity according to which sequenced CD4 or CD8 repertoire held them at higher abundance. In TCRdb, the public reads were trimmed at Q25 with fastp and aligned with MiXCR, with productive beta chains retained. Identical CDR3 protein sequences are pooled into one entry, listed with their most common genes and DNA. TCRdb's processing, not the authors', yielded these V and J calls. This sample holds roughly 340,000 distinct CDR3 sequences; approximately 9% were observed only once. The leading ten clones occupy over 15% of the sample.

Explained via the paper, the treatment or condition label denotes: live attenuated yellow fever vaccine strain. At each blood-draw timepoint, two biological replicates of bulk PBMCs were collected. A standard Ficoll-Paque protocol was used to isolate PBMCs from peripheral blood. RNA was extracted with TriZol from bulk PBMCs, CD4 and CD8 fractions, and dextramer-positive and dextramer-negative fractions. This receptor was obtained from a man in his late teens or twenties who received the YFV17D yellow fever vaccine. The specimen comprised PBMCs, sampled on the day of the first yellow fever vaccination. The rearranged chain carries TRBV9 and TRBJ2-1; no D gene is confidently identified. The DNA is as follows: TGTGCCAGCAGCGTAGTTGGGGTTTCCTACAATGAGCAGTTCTTC. The translation is CASSVVGVSYNEQFF.